This T cell receptor (beta chain) was profiled in a study of CD8 T cells in ankylosing spondylitis. Making the TCR beta libraries involved quantitative 5'-RACE with molecular barcodes. MiXCR, run by TCRdb on the 5' RACE reads, gives a single entry per CDR3 protein. This sample has roughly 150,000 distinct CDR3 sequences, with 30% to 40% found just once. Broader study findings: In synovial fluid and blood from reactive arthritis, some motif variants were previously reported. According to the report, clones linked to the disease were significantly enriched in matched synovial fluid samples taken from ankylosing spondylitis patients.

Concerning this clonotype itself: What it binds is not known.

Sequencing input: synovial fluid, either unsorted or a sorted T cell fraction (not recorded which). The TCR comes from a male donor with ankylosing spondylitis.

Here the CDR3 reads CASSQAGTTTDTQYF. The CDR3 DNA reads TGTGCCAGCAGCCAAGCCGGGACTACCACAGATACGCAGTATTTT. V usage is TRBV3-1 and J usage is TRBJ2-3, with 7 positions matching TRBD2. Per germline, CDR1 LGHDT and CDR2 YNNKEL (reference sequence). CDR3 size: 15 residues. J gave up 2 bases and V 1 base, and 3 bases lay outside the gene matches.